This is a list of T cell receptor beta chains from one sample in a study of beta chain features in type 1 diabetes. Some clones are missing from TCRdb's copy, which holds only in-frame ones; the method was immunoSEQ multiplex PCR. The sample includes around 300,000 clones, 14% of them seen just once. The sequenced material came from central memory CD4+ T cells from blood. These receptors all come from a man aged 30 to 45 in good health. CDR3s include the opening cysteine and the closing phenylalanine or tryptophan. D genes are given only for firm matches. For some rows the clone size is stated as once, few or many, or as a class when expanded; others skip it.

j_call clone_size v_call d_call cdr3_aa cdr3_nt
TRBJ1-5 few TRBV6-1 . CASSWGVSNQPQHF TGTGCCAGCAGTTGGGGGGTTAGCAATCAGCCCCAGCATTTT
TRBJ1-2 . TRBV19 . CASIGQYNYGYTF TGTGCCAGTATAGGGCAGTATAACTATGGCTACACCTTC
TRBJ1-1 few TRBV5-4 . CASSPGGPEAFF TGTGCCAGCAGCCCAGGCGGCCCTGAAGCTTTCTTT
TRBJ2-3 . TRBV5-4 . CASSTSSGGQADTQYF TGTGCCAGCAGCACATCCTCCGGGGGGCAGGCAGATACGCAGTATTTT
TRBJ1-5 many TRBV7-2 . CASSSNSNQPQHF TGTGCCAGCAGCTCGAATAGCAATCAGCCCCAGCATTTT
TRBJ1-2 few TRBV7-9 TRBD1 CASSLSPQGDGYTF TGTGCCAGCAGCTTATCGCCACAGGGGGATGGCTACACCTTC
TRBJ1-2 . TRBV4-2 TRBD1 CASSQDAGGRSGYTF TGTGCCAGCAGCCAAGATGCAGGGGGAAGAAGTGGCTACACCTTC
TRBJ2-2 . TRBV9 TRBD2 CASSDSGRGELFF TGTGCCAGCAGCGATAGCGGGAGGGGAGAGCTGTTTTTT
TRBJ2-1 . TRBV28 . CASSPPRAQYLGNEQFF TGTGCCAGCAGTCCCCCAAGGGCTCAATACCTGGGCAATGAGCAGTTCTTC
TRBJ2-3 few TRBV7-2 TRBD2 CASSLAKGLAGGQADTQYF TGTGCCAGCAGCTTAGCCAAGGGACTAGCGGGGGGGCAGGCAGATACGCAGTATTTT
TRBJ2-3 . TRBV20-1 . CSASFPDTQYF TGCAGTGCTAGTTTCCCAGATACGCAGTATTTT
TRBJ1-6 . TRBV6-6 . CASGSVRNLRPLHF TGTGCCAGCGGCTCTGTCCGAAACTTAAGACCCCTCCACTTT
TRBJ2-1 . TRBV11-2 TRBD2 CASSLDPASGKNEQFF TGTGCCAGCAGCTTAGATCCGGCTAGCGGGAAGAATGAGCAGTTCTTC
TRBJ2-3 many TRBV7-9 . CASSPTAGNADTQYF TGTGCCAGCAGCCCTACCGCGGGGAACGCAGATACGCAGTATTTT
TRBJ2-1 . TRBV11-3 TRBD2 CASSSSGTDAREQFF TGTGCCAGCAGCTCTAGCGGGACCGACGCCCGTGAGCAGTTCTTC
TRBJ1-2 few TRBV2 . CASSVDRRPYGYTF TGTGCCAGCAGCGTCGACCGGCGCCCTTATGGCTACACCTTC
TRBJ2-3 few TRBV29-1 TRBD2 CSVKGTSGVVDTQYF TGCAGCGTCAAAGGGACTAGCGGGGTGGTAGATACGCAGTATTTT
TRBJ1-1 few TRBV6-6 . CASSYSTAGITEAFF TGTGCCAGCAGTTACTCGACGGCAGGTATAACTGAAGCTTTCTTT
TRBJ2-5 . TRBV4-2 . CASSQDRGKETQYF TGTGCCAGCAGCCAAGACCGGGGGAAGGAGACCCAGTACTTC
TRBJ2-5 . TRBV4-2 . CASSQGTYGEETQYF TGTGCCAGCAGCCAAGGAACGTATGGGGAAGAGACCCAGTACTTC
TRBJ2-1 few TRBV5-8 TRBD2 CASRGGRSYNEQFF TGTGCCAGCAGGGGAGGGAGGTCCTACAATGAGCAGTTCTTC
TRBJ1-1 . TRBV27 TRBD1 CASSSMTGGTAFEAFF TGTGCCAGCAGTTCCATGACAGGGGGGACCGCGTTTGAAGCTTTCTTT
TRBJ2-7 . TRBV5-1 TRBD1 CASSSAPDRASYEQYF TGCGCCAGCAGCTCCGCCCCGGACAGGGCCTCCTACGAGCAGTACTTC
TRBJ2-7 . TRBV5-5 TRBD2 CASSLEASGGYTYEQYF TGTGCCAGCAGCTTGGAAGCTAGCGGGGGGTATACCTACGAGCAGTACTTC
TRBJ2-2 . TRBV5-4 TRBD2 CASSFGGLAGGTGELFF TGTGCCAGCAGCTTTGGTGGACTAGCGGGGGGAACCGGGGAGCTGTTTTTT
TRBJ2-7 . TRBV7-9 TRBD2 CASSSPGGGEQYF TGTGCCAGCAGCTCCCCCGGGGGGGGCGAGCAGTACTTC